This passage covers 16 T cell receptor beta chains from one sample sequenced in a study of T cell responses to AZD1222 COVID-19 vaccine (dated by TCRdb to the early 2020s). The receptor library was made with the immunoSEQ multiplex PCR assay. The immuneACCESS repertoire file appears here via TCRdb, limited to in-frame rearrangements. These files lack a portion of the clones; in checked studies, under half of the deficit traces to unresolved V genes, and the cause of the others is not known. Present in this sample are approximately 150,000 clones, about 92% of which were seen just once. The ten biggest clones cover roughly 6% of the sample. What this sample's time point label stands for: about 28 days (+/-7) after the second vaccine dose. Sequenced material: peripheral blood, taken 28 days after the second AZD1222 dose. These receptors all come from an adult who received the AZD1222 COVID-19 vaccine.

The J gene is TRBJ2-2, the V gene TRBV6-5, with D unresolved. V was clipped by 6 bases and J by 6 bases, with 8 bases between them. Germline assignment: CDR1 MNHEY and CDR2 SVGAGI. The CDR3 sequence is 12 residues long. The CDR3 reads CASRWDAGELFF. The CDR3 DNA follows: TGTGCCAGCAGATGGGATGCCGGGGAGCTGTTTTTT.

V and J are TRBV4-3 and TRBJ2-1; D possibly uses TRBD1 or TRBD2 (5 bases each). This CDR3 has 13 amino acids. CDR1 is LGHNA and CDR2 is YSLEER in the germline V gene. Trimming pared 0 bases from V and 12 bases from J, leaving 12 bases between. In DNA, the CDR3 is TGCGCCAGCAGCCAAGATTCGGGGCTACGGCAGTTCTTC. It codes for CASSQDSGLRQFF.

V gene TRBV3-1 (or the pseudogene TRBV3-2) combines with J gene TRBJ1-3; 7 bases match TRBD1. CDR1 is LGHDT and CDR2 is YNNKEL in the germline V gene (reference sequence). V gave up 4 bases and J gave up 4 bases; unmatched junction bases: 7. CDR3 size: 15 residues. The CDR3 reads CASSPGTVHGNTIYF. CDR3 nucleotides: TGTGCCAGCAGCCCCGGGACAGTCCACGGAAACACCATATATTTT.

The CDR3, as DNA: TGTGCCAGTACCAGGACAGGGGATAGCAATCAGCCCCAGCATTTT. Its translation: CASTRTGDSNQPQHF. V is TRBV19 and J is TRBJ1-5; 9 bases agree with TRBD1. The length of the CDR3 is 15 residues. V shed 7 bases, J shed 0 bases, and the junction held 4 bases outside the gene matches. The germline CDR1 and CDR2 sequences are LNHDA and SQIVND (reference sequence).

The chain employs TRBV27 and TRBJ1-2, with 7 bases that match TRBD1. The germline gives CDR1 MNHEY, CDR2 SMNVEV (reference sequence). V lost 2 bases, J lost 8 bases, and 5 bases stayed unmatched. The CDR3 has 13 amino acids. The chain's CDR3 is CASSLRDSRGYTF. The CDR3 DNA reads as TGTGCCAGCAGTTTAAGGGACAGCCGGGGCTACACCTTC.

The chain uses TRBV27 and TRBJ2-1, with D perhaps matching TRBD2 (7 bases). From germline, CDR1 is MNHEY and CDR2 SMNVEV (reference sequence). The V and J ends lost 8 bases and 4 bases respectively, with 15 bases between them. The CDR3 covers 14 residues. The CDR3, as DNA: TGTGCCAGCGGCTCGCGGGGGCTATACAATGAGCAGTTCTTC. Its protein product is CASGSRGLYNEQFF.

A few counts support this clone. The J gene is TRBJ2-7, the V gene TRBV6-5; 7 bases map to TRBD1. There are 16 residues in the CDR3. Germline loops: CDR1 MNHEY, CDR2 SVGAGI. J gave up 1 base and V 4 bases, and 10 bases lay outside the gene matches. CDR3 in DNA: TGTGCCAGCAGTTCCACGACTCGACAGGGATCCTACGAGCAGTACTTC. This encodes CASSSTTRQGSYEQYF.

CDR3 region: CSPGPFHEQYF. CDR3 nucleotides: TGCAGCCCGGGACCGTTCCACGAGCAGTACTTC. This chain uses TRBV29-1 with TRBJ2-7, with D perhaps being TRBD1 or TRBD2 (5 bases each). Germline CDR1 reads SQVTM; CDR2 reads ANQGSEA. Trimming took 8 bases from V and 5 from J, leaving 13 bases between them. The CDR3 spans 11 residues.

The rearrangement links TRBV11-2 to TRBJ2-1; 8 bases map to TRBD2. Germline-derived CDR1 and CDR2 are SGHAT and FQNNGV. The CDR3 is 16 residues long. Trimming at V came to 5 bases and at J to 5 bases, leaving 11 bases not matched to a gene. The CDR3 here is CASSEEAGRDNNEQFF. The CDR3 DNA follows: TGTGCCAGCAGCGAGGAAGCCGGGAGGGATAACAATGAGCAGTTCTTC.

This rearrangement joins TRBV6-1 to TRBJ2-1, with 11 bases identical to TRBD2. Germline values: CDR1 MNHNS, CDR2 SASEGT. This CDR3 comprises 16 residues. J gave up 3 bases and V 6 bases, and 7 bases lay outside the gene matches. The CDR3 loop reads CASRERTSGSYNEQFF. The CDR3 DNA reads as TGTGCCAGCAGAGAACGTACTAGCGGGAGCTACAATGAGCAGTTCTTC.

The chain uses TRBV7-9 and TRBJ1-1; D not resolved. The CDR3 spans 14 residues. Germline V CDR1 and CDR2: SEHNR, FQNEAQ (reference sequence). V dropped 3 bases and J dropped 4 bases, with 12 bases sitting between them. The CDR3 loop reads CASSFTSDLTEAFF. CDR3 in DNA: TGTGCCAGCAGCTTCACGTCAGATCTCACTGAAGCTTTCTTT.

This rearrangement joins TRBV5-6 to TRBJ1-1; possible D gene TRBD1, 6 bases. Deletions cut 4 bases from V and 4 bases from J, with 17 bases between. Germline values: CDR1 SGHDT, CDR2 YYEEEE. This CDR3 is built from 15 residues. The CDR3 spells CASSATTGLRTEAFF. CDR3 DNA sequence: TGTGCCAGCAGCGCGACGACAGGTCTTCGCACTGAAGCTTTCTTT.

V is TRBV28 and J is TRBJ1-2; D is unclear. Trimming stripped 8 bases from V and 4 bases from J, with 17 bases between. CDR1 and CDR2 from the germline V gene are MDHEN and SYDVKM. The CDR3 spans 14 residues. The CDR3 region has the DNA TGTGCCAGCGGGTCAAATCCCGGGGTCTATGGCTACACCTTC. Amino acids: CASGSNPGVYGYTF.

This clone was recorded once. V is TRBV6-5 and J is TRBJ1-4, with 7 bases lining up with TRBD1. Germline V gene sequence: CDR1 MNHEY, CDR2 SVGAGI. The CDR3 sequence is 15 residues long. Germline trimming cut 2 bases from V and 8 bases from J; bases unmatched to any gene: 8. Here the CDR3 reads CASSYQQGKEEKLFF. The DNA of the CDR3 is TGTGCCAGCAGTTACCAACAGGGGAAAGAGGAAAAACTGTTTTTT.

The J gene is TRBJ1-6, the V gene TRBV5-1; D possibly corresponds to TRBD1 (6 bases). The V gene's germline CDR1 is SGHRS and CDR2 YFSETQ. V dropped 4 bases and J dropped 1 base, with 15 bases sitting between them. The CDR3 is 17 amino acids. The CDR3 nucleotides are TGCGCCAGCAGCCGTGGCCCAGGGGAGTCCTATAATTCACCCCTCCACTTT. Encoded protein: CASSRGPGESYNSPLHF.

This clone was detected a few times. The chain links TRBV28 to TRBJ2-3; either TRBD1 or TRBD2 may supply D (5 bases each). This CDR3 has 14 amino acids. Germline CDR1 and CDR2: MDHEN and SYDVKM. The V gene lost 7 bases and the J gene lost 5 bases, with 16 bases spanning the gap. Written as DNA, the CDR3 is TGTGCCAGCACCGGGGACCCGACGGTAGATACGCAGTATTTT. Translated, it gives CASTGDPTVDTQYF.